This T cell receptor (beta chain) emerged from a study of response to subunit inactivated influenza vaccine. Whole-study results and caveats: Few new T cells, the authors suggested, are recruited by each seasonal influenza vaccination.

TCRdb re-called the RT-PCR reads with MiXCR, one entry per CDR3 protein. Here the sample spans under 200,000 distinct CDR3 sequences, roughly a tenth being singletons. The germline gives CDR1 SEHNR, CDR2 FQNEAQ (reference sequence). V dropped 6 bases and J dropped 4; count of bases not matched to a gene: 13. The CDR3 sequence is 17 residues long. In this sample, this clonotype turned up a few times. Its target is not known. The receptor's source is a man aged 45-60 years who received an inactivated influenza vaccine. J is TRBJ2-5 and V is TRBV7-9, with TRBD2 matching over 11 bases. The sequences come from non-naive T cells sorted from PBMCs, collected roughly 45 days after vaccination. This CDR3 reads CASRSFHTSGGRETQYF. In DNA form, the CDR3 reads TGTGCCAGCAGGTCCTTTCACACTAGCGGGGGAAGAGAGACCCAGTACTTC.